The clone carrying this TCR beta chain was counted between two and nine times. Sequencing relied on a cDNA template that was reverse transcribed from extracted RNA. Assay used: immunoSEQ multiplex PCR; TCRdb lists only in-frame clones, some missing. Of a few hundred thousand clones in the sample, roughly 56% were seen once. The data stem from a study of CD8+ T cells in alopecia areata. Stated treatment: oral pan-JAK inhibitor, 5-10 mg twice daily. This clonotype originated in a human donor with alopecia areata. The source was CD4+ T cells sorted from blood, collected at week 4, from a patient treated with tofacitinib.

The CDR3: CASSPSDRAGSDTEAFF. CDR3 coding DNA: TGTGCCAGCTCACCAAGCGACAGGGCAGGATCGGATACTGAAGCTTTCTTT. The gene calls are TRBV18 and TRBJ1-1, with 7 bases matching TRBD1. The CDR3 spans 17 residues. Germline V gene data show CDR1 as KGHSH and CDR2 as LQKENI. V lost 2 bases, J lost 5 bases, and 14 bases stayed unmatched.